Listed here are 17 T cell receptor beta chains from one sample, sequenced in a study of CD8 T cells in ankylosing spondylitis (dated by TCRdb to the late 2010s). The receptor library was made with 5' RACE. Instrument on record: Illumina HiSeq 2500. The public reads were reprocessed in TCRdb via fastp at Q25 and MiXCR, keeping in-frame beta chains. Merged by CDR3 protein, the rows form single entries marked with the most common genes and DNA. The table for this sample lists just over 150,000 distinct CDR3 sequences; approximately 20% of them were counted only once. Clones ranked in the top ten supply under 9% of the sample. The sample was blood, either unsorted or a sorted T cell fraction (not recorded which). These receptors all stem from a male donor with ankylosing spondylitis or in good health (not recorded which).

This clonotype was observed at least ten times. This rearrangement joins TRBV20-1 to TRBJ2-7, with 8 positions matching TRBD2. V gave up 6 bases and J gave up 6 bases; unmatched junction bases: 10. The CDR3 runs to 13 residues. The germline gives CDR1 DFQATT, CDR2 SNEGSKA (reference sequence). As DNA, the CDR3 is TGCAGTGCGGAACCGGGACTAGTCGGCGAGCAGTACTTC. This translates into CSAEPGLVGEQYF.

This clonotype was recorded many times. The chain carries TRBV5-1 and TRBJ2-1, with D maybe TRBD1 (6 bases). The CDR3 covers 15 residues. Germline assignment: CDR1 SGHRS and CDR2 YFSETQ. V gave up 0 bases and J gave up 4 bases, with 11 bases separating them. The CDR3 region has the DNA TGCGCCAGCAGCTTGGCTGGGGGCGCGTACAATGAGCAGTTCTTC. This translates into CASSLAGGAYNEQFF.

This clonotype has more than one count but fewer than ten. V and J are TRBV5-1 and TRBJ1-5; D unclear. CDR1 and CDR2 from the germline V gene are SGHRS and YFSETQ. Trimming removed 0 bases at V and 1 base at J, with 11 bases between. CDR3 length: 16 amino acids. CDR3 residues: CASSLVYGESNQPQHF. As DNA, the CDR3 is TGCGCCAGCAGCTTGGTGTACGGGGAAAGCAATCAGCCCCAGCATTTT. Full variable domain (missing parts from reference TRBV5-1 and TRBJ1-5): KAGVTQTPRYLIKTRGQQVTLSCSPISGHRSVSWYQQTPGQGLQFLFEYFSETQRNKGNFPGRFSGRQFSNSRSEMNVSTLELGDSALYLCASSLVYGESNQPQHFGDGTRLSIL.

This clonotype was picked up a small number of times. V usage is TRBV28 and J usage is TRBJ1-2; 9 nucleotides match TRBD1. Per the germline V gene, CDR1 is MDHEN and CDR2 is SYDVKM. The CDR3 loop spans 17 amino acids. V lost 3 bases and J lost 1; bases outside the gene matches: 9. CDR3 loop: CASSFQGQGVVNYGYTF. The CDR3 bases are TGTGCCAGCAGTTTTCAGGGACAGGGAGTAGTTAACTATGGCTACACCTTC.

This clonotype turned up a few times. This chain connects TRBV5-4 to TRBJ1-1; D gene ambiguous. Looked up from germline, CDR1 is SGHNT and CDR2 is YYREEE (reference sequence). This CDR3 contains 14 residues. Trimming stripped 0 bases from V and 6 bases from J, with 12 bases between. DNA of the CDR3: TGTGCCAGCAGCTTGGAGGGCCCCACGGCTGAAGCTTTCTTT. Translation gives CASSLEGPTAEAFF.

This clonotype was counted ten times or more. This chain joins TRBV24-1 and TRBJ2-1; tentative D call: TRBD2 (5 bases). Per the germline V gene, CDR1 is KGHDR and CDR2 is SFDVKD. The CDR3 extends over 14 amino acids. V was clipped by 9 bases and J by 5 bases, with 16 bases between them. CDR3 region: CATLSGTADNEQFF. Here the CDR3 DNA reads TGTGCCACCTTGAGCGGAACGGCCGACAATGAGCAGTTCTTC.

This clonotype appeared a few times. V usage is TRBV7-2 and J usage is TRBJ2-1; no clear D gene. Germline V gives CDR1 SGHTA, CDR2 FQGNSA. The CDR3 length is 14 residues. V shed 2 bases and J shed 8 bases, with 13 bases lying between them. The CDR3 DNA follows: TGTGCCAGCAGCTTAATTGGCGCCTGGGATGAGCAGTTCTTC. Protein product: CASSLIGAWDEQFF.

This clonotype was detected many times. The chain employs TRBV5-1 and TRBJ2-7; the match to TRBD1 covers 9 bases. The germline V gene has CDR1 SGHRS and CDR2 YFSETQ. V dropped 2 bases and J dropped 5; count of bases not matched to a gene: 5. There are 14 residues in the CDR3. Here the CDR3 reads CASSFGTGFHEQYF. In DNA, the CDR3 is TGCGCCAGCAGCTTCGGGACAGGGTTCCACGAGCAGTACTTC. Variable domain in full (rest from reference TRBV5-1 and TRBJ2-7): KAGVTQTPRYLIKTRGQQVTLSCSPISGHRSVSWYQQTPGQGLQFLFEYFSETQRNKGNFPGRFSGRQFSNSRSEMNVSTLELGDSALYLCASSFGTGFHEQYFGPGTRLTVT.

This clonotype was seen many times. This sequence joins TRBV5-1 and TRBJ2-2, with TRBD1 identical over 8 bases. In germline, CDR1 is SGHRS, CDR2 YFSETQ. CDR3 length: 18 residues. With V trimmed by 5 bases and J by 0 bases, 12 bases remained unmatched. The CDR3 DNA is TGCGCCAGCAGTTACGACAGGGGTCTTTTTGCGAACACCGGGGAGCTGTTTTTT. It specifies CASSYDRGLFANTGELFF.

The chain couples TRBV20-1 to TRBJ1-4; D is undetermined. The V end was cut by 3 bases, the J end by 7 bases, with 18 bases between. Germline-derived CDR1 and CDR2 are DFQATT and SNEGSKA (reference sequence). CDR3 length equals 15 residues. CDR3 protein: CSASLRSRGGEKLFF. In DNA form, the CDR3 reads TGCAGTGCTAGCCTCCGGTCTCGAGGAGGTGAAAAACTGTTTTTT.

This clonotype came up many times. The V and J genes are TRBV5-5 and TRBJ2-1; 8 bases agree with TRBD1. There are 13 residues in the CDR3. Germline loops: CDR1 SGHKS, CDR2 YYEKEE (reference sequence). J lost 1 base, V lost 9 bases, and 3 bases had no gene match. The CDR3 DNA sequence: TGTGCCACCCGGGACAGGTCCTACAATGAGCAGTTCTTC. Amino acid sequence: CATRDRSYNEQFF.

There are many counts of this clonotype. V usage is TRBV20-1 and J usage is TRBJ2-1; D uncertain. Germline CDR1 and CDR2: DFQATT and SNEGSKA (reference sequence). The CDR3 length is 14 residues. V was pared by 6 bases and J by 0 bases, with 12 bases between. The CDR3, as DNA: TGCAGTGCCCCGGACCGGAGCTCCTACAATGAGCAGTTCTTC. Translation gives CSAPDRSSYNEQFF.

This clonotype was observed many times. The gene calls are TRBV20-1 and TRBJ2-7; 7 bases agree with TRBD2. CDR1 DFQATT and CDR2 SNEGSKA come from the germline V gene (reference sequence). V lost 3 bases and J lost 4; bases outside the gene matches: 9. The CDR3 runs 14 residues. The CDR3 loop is CSASWAGGSYEQYF. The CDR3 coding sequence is TGCAGTGCTAGTTGGGCCGGCGGGAGTTACGAGCAGTACTTC.

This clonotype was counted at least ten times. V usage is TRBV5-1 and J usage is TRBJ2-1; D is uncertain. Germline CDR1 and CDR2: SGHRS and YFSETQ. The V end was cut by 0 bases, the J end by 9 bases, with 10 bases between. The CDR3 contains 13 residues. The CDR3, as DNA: TGCGCCAGCAGCTTGGAAGGCGCGGTTGAGCAGTTCTTC. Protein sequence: CASSLEGAVEQFF.

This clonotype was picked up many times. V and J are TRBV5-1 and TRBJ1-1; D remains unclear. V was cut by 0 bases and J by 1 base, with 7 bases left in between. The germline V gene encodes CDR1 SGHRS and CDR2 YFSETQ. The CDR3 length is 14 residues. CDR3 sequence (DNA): TGCGCCAGCAGCTTGGACAACCCGAACACTGAAGCTTTCTTT. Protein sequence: CASSLDNPNTEAFF. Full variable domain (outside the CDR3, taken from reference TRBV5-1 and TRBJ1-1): KAGVTQTPRYLIKTRGQQVTLSCSPISGHRSVSWYQQTPGQGLQFLFEYFSETQRNKGNFPGRFSGRQFSNSRSEMNVSTLELGDSALYLCASSLDNPNTEAFFGQGTRLTVV.

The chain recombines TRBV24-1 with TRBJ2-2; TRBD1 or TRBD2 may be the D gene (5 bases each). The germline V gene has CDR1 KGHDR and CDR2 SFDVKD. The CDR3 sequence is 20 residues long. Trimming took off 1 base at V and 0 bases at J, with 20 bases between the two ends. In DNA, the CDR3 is TGTGCCACCAGTGATTTCCGAGCCCCGTCGGGACGGCCGAACACCGGGGAGCTGTTTTTT. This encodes CATSDFRAPSGRPNTGELFF.

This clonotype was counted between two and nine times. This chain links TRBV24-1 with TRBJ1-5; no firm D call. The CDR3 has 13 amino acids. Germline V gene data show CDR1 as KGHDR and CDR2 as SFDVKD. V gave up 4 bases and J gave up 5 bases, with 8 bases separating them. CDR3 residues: CATSDSLDQPQHF. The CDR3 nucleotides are TGTGCCACCAGTGACTCGCTGGATCAGCCCCAGCATTTT.